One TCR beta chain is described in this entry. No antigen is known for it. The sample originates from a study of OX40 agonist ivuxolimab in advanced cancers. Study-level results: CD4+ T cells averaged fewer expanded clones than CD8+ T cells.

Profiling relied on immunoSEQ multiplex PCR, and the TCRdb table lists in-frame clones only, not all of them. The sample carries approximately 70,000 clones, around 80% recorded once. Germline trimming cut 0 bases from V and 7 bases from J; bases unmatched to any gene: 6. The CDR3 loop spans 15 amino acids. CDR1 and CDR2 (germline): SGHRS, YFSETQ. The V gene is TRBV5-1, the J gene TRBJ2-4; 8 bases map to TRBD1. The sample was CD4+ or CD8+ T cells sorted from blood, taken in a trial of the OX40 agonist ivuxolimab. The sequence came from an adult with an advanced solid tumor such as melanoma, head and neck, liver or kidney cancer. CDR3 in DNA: TGCGCCAGCAGCTTGGCCGGGGACAGGTTTAACATTCAGTACTTC. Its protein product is CASSLAGDRFNIQYF.